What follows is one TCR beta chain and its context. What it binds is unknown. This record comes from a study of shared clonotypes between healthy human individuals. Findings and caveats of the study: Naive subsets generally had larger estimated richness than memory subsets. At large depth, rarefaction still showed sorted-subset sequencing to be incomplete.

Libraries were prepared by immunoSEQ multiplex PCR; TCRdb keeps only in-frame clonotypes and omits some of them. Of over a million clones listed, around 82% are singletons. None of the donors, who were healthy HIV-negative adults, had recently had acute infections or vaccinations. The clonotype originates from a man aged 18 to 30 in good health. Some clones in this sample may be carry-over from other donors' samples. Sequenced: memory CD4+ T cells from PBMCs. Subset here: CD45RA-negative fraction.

CDR3 sequence reads: CATKGRFSGNTIYF. For the CDR3, the DNA is TGTGCCACCAAAGGACGGTTCTCTGGAAACACCATATATTTT. J is TRBJ1-3 and V is TRBV5-8, with D unresolved. V lost 9 bases, J lost 0 bases, and 13 bases lay in between. CDR3 length equals 14 residues. Germline-derived CDR1 and CDR2 are SGHTS and YDEGEE.